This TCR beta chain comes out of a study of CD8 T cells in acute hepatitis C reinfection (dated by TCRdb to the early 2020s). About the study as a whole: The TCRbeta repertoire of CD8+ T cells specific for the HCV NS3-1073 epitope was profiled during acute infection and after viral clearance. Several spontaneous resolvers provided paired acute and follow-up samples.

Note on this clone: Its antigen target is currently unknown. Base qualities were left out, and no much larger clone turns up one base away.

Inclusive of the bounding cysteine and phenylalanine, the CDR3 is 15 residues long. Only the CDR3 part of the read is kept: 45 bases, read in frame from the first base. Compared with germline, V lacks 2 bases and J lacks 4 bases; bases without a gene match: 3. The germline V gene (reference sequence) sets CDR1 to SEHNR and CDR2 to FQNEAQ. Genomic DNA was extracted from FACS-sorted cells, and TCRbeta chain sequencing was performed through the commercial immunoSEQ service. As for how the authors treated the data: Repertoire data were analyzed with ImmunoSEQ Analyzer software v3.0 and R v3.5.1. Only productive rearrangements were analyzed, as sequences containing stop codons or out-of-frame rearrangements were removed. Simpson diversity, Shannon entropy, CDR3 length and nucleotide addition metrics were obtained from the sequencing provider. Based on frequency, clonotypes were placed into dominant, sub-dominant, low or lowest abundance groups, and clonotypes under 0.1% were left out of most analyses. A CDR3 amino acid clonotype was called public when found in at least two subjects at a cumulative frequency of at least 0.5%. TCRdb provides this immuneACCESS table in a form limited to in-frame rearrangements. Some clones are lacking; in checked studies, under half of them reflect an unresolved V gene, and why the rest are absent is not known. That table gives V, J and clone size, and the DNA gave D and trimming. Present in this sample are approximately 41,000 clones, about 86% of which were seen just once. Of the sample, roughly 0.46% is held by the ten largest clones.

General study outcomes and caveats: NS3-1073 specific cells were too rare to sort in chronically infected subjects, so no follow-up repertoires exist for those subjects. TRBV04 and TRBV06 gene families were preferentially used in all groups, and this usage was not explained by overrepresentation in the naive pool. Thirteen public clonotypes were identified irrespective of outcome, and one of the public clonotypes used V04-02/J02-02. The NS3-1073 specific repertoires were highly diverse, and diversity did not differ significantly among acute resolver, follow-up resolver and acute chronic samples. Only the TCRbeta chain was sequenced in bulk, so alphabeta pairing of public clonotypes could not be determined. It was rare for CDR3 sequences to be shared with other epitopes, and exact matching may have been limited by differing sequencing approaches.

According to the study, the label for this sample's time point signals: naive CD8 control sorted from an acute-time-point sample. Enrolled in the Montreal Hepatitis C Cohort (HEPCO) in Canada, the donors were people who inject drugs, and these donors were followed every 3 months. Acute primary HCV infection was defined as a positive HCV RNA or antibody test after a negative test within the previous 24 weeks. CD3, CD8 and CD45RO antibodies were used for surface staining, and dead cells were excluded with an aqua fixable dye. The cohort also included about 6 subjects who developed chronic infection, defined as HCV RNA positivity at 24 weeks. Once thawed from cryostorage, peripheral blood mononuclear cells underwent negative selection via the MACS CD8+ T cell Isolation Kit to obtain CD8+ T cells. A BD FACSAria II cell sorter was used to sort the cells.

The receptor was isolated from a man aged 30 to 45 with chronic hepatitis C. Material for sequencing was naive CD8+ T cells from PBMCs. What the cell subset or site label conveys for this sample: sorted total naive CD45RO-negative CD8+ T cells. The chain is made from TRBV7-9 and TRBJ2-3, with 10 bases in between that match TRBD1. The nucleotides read TGTGCCAGCAGCTTAAGGACAGGGGGAGCAGATACGCAGTATTTT. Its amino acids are CASSLRTGGADTQYF.